This T cell receptor (beta chain) was sequenced during a study of post-analysis software for immune sequencing data. Overall study: Patients had relapsing-remitting, secondary progressive or progressive-relapsing multiple sclerosis; some lacked subtype. Study results and limitations: TRBV segments more frequent in patients than in controls numbered five and included TRBV5-6, TRBV5-1 and TRBV20-1. Normalized Chao1 diversity was significantly lower in multiple sclerosis patients than in controls.

Per the germline V gene, CDR1 is SGHTA and CDR2 is FQGNSA. CDR3 length: 16 residues. Trimming took off 5 bases at V and 0 bases at J, with 15 bases between the two ends. In this sample, this clonotype turned up many times. Its antigen is not identified. TCR beta cDNA libraries included unique molecular identifiers. MiXCR was run by TCRdb on the PCR reads, yielding one entry per CDR3 protein. The sample holds about 260,000 distinct CDR3 sequences, 36% seen once. This clonotype was obtained from a girl under 18 with multiple sclerosis. The sample taken for sequencing was blood. The rearrangement uses TRBV7-2 and TRBJ2-3; D gene unclear. The CDR3 nucleotides read TGTGCCAGCAGCCCCGCACGGGTTTCTAGCACAGATACGCAGTATTTT. It yields the protein CASSPARVSSTDTQYF. Using reference TRBV7-2 and TRBJ2-3 for the parts outside the CDR3, the full variable domain is GAGVSQSPSNKVTEKGKDVELRCDPISGHTALYWYRQSLGQGLEFLIYFQGNSAPDKSGLPSDRFSAERTGGSVSTLTIQRTQQEDSAVYLCASSPARVSSTDTQYFGPGTRLTVL.